The T cell receptor (beta chain) under discussion was sequenced for a study of CD8 T cells in ankylosing spondylitis. Notes on the study in general: Reportedly, matched ankylosing spondylitis synovial fluid was significantly enriched for disease-linked clones. Seemingly characteristic of ankylosing spondylitis blood was a TCR beta motif consisting of 7 or 8 highly homologous variants.

Making use of molecular barcodes, quantitative 5'-RACE generated TCR beta libraries. TCRdb recomputed calls from the 5' RACE reads with MiXCR, one row per CDR3 protein. The sample carries 650,000 to 800,000 distinct CDR3 sequences, under 20% recorded once. Only a few counts were recorded for this clonotype. The antigen is unknown. The germline gene is not matched at one end of the junction; a read error may be the cause. There are 13 residues in the CDR3. Sequenced input: blood, either unsorted or a sorted T cell fraction (not recorded which). V and J are TRBV12-3 or TRBV12-4 and TRBJ2-5, with D possibly being TRBD1 (6 bases). The TCR comes from a male donor with ankylosing spondylitis. The CDR3 sequence: CASLGTPQETQYF. In nucleotides, the CDR3 is TGTGCCAGCCTCGGGACACCTCAAGAGACCCAGTATTTC.